Shown below are 14 T cell receptor beta chains from a single sample sequenced in a study of T cell repertoires in cytomegalovirus infection. MiXCR was run by TCRdb on the reads, yielding one entry per CDR3 protein. The sample holds around 800,000 distinct CDR3 sequences, around a third seen once. The antigens for these receptors are not known. Here the sequenced sample was cultured CD8+ T cells from PBMCs, taken from culture after CMV antigen stimulation. The receptors originated from a human donor in good health (CMV status not recorded). Some clones in this sample may be carry-over from other donors' samples.

This clonotype occurred a few times. The genes are TRBV14 and TRBJ2-1, with D uncertain. This CDR3 region has 17 residues. Germline V gene data show CDR1 as SGHDN and CDR2 as FVKESK. V was cut by 1 base and J by 11 bases, with 24 bases left in between. CDR3 protein: CASSQGEIIQAEDKQFF. CDR3 sequence (DNA): TGTGCCAGCAGCCAAGGAGAAATTATTCAGGCGGAAGATAAGCAGTTCTTC.

This clonotype was observed a few times. The rearrangement links TRBV4-1 to TRBJ2-7; D might be TRBD2 (5 bases). Germline V lookup: CDR1 MGHRA, CDR2 YSYEKL. CDR3 length: 14 amino acids. Deletions cut 0 bases from V and 4 bases from J, with 10 bases between. For the CDR3, the DNA is TGCGCCAGCAGCCAAGAGACTGGCGGGTACGAGCAGTACTTC. Protein sequence: CASSQETGGYEQYF.

The chain carries TRBV28 and TRBJ2-1, with 7 nucleotides matching TRBD1. V trimming: 6 bases; J trimming: 3 bases; junction bases outside the gene matches: 5. The CDR3 length is 14 residues. Per the germline V gene, CDR1 is MDHEN and CDR2 is SYDVKM. CDR3 nucleotides: TGTGCCAGCAGAGCCGGGACAGACTACAATGAGCAGTTCTTC. Encoded protein: CASRAGTDYNEQFF.

The chain uses TRBV24-1 and TRBJ2-2; D is uncertain. The CDR3 contains 17 residues. Per germline, CDR1 KGHDR and CDR2 SFDVKD. Trimming shortened V by 0 bases and J by 0 bases, and 10 bases separated the two germline ends. The CDR3 coding sequence is TGTGCCACCAGTGATTTGCCCCGGAACGCGAACACCGGGGAGCTGTTTTTT. Its translation: CATSDLPRNANTGELFF.

The CDR3 DNA reads TGCAGCGTTTTTAAGAACACTGAAGCTTTCTTT. This gives the protein CSVFKNTEAFF. V and J are TRBV29-1 and TRBJ1-1; D gene ambiguous. V was pared by 5 bases and J by 1 base, with 5 bases between. Per germline, CDR1 SQVTM and CDR2 ANQGSEA. The CDR3 covers 11 residues.

This clonotype was counted ten times or more. V and J are TRBV7-9 and TRBJ1-5, with D possibly TRBD1 on 5 matching bases. Deletions cut 5 bases from V and 1 base from J, with 9 bases between. This CDR3 contains 14 residues. The germline CDR1 and CDR2 sequences are SEHNR and FQNEAQ (reference sequence). The CDR3 nucleotides are TGTGCCAGCAGCGCCCGGGACAGCAATCAGCCCCAGCATTTT. Its translation is CASSARDSNQPQHF.

Concerning this clonotype itself: One end of the junction varies from germline; a read error may be responsible. J is TRBJ2-3 and V is TRBV7-7, with D maybe TRBD1 (6 bases). CDR3 length equals 13 residues. CDR1 and CDR2 (germline): SSHAT, FNYEAQ (reference sequence). CDR3 loop: CASSLTRDKIQYF. CDR3 in DNA: TGTGCTAGCAGCTTAACACGGGACAAAATACAGTATTTT.

The chain links TRBV7-9 to TRBJ1-2; D is unresolved. Per the germline V gene, CDR1 is SEHNR and CDR2 is FQNEAQ (reference sequence). The CDR3 extends over 11 amino acids. The V end was cut by 5 bases, the J end by 8 bases, with 9 bases between. For the CDR3, the DNA is TGTGCCAGCAGCGCCGATACGGGCTACACCTTC. The encoded protein is CASSADTGYTF.

V and J are TRBV7-8 and TRBJ1-4, with D hard to call. V lost 4 bases, J lost 7 bases, and 7 bases lay in between. The CDR3 length is 12 residues. The germline V gene encodes CDR1 SGHVS and CDR2 FQNEAQ. The CDR3 here is CASSSTSEKLFF. The DNA of the CDR3 is TGTGCCAGCAGCTCGACGAGTGAAAAACTGTTTTTT.

This clonotype was counted a few times. The chain carries TRBV7-9 and TRBJ1-5; 7 bases align to TRBD1. From germline, CDR1 is SEHNR and CDR2 FQNEAQ (reference sequence). V shed 3 bases and J 8 bases; nucleotides not matched to a gene: 4. This CDR3 is built from 13 residues. For the CDR3, the DNA is TGTGCCAGCAGCTTGACAGGGCGGGAGCCCCAGCATTTT. It is translated as CASSLTGREPQHF.

The rearrangement joins TRBV10-1 to TRBJ2-1; 8 bases are a match to TRBD2. Trimming at V came to 3 bases and at J to 6 bases, leaving 7 bases not matched to a gene. The CDR3 loop spans 15 amino acids. CDR1 WNHNN and CDR2 SYGVQD come from the germline V gene (reference sequence). CDR3 protein: CASSEGRGGPNEQFF. The CDR3 DNA reads TGCGCCAGCAGTGAAGGACGGGGGGGCCCCAATGAGCAGTTCTTC.

V gene TRBV2 combines with J gene TRBJ1-2; a weak D match, TRBD1 (6 bases). Germline V gene data show CDR1 as SNHLY and CDR2 as FYNNEI. The CDR3 spans 15 residues. Trimming removed 3 bases at V and 4 bases at J, with 15 bases between. DNA for the CDR3: TGTGCCAGCAGTGATGGCGGGGGCATAGGCTATGGCTACACCTTC. It yields the protein CASSDGGGIGYGYTF.

CDR3 bases: TGTGCCAGCAGTGAAACCCGACAGTACAATGAGCAGTTCTTC. Translating it yields CASSETRQYNEQFF. The V call is TRBV6-1, the J call TRBJ2-1; tentatively, D is TRBD1 (5 bases). Germline CDR1 is MNHNS and CDR2 is SASEGT. This CDR3 contains 14 residues. V dropped 2 bases and J dropped 4 bases, with 9 bases sitting between them.

V usage is TRBV20-1 and J usage is TRBJ2-5; D is unclear. The V gene lost 0 bases and the J gene lost 4 bases, with 18 bases spanning the gap. Germline values: CDR1 DFQATT, CDR2 SNEGSKA (reference sequence). There are 16 residues in the CDR3. The CDR3 sequence: CSARDFWQSLGETQYF. CDR3 sequence (DNA): TGCAGTGCTAGAGATTTTTGGCAGTCATTAGGAGAGACCCAGTACTTC.